This is a list of T cell receptor beta chains from one sample in a study of blood T cell repertoires in COVID-19. Clones were sequenced by immunoSEQ multiplex PCR, and TCRdb holds only the in-frame ones, with some missing. Of about 130,000 clones listed, around 83% are singletons. The sequenced sample was peripheral blood. These receptors came from a man aged 35-49 years with active or convalescent COVID-19. The conserved cysteine and the conserved F or W are not part of the CDR3 here. The size field is filled for only some rows; it gives once, few, many or a size class.

NA	TRBV27	ASSTPGREGTDTQY
NA	TRBV19	ASSATGQEDLYSYNSPLH
NA	TRBV5-4	ASSPIKGGAPYEQY
NA	TRBV6-5	ASSYKRDVPNEQY
NA	TRBV5-1	ASSEDTSYEQY
NA	TRBV2	ASSEEGRVGTEAF
few	TRBV9	ASSVGQPNTGELF
once	TRBV4-3	ASSQASGGNTYNEQF
NA	TRBV5-1	ASSNVRGREKTQY
NA	TRBV14	ASSQKEAAPSNQPQH
NA	TRBV19	ASSPPQGRNTEAF
NA	TRBV3-1/TRBV3-2	ASSQVASGGSTDTQY
NA	TRBV4-3	ASSQGTGIANSPLH
NA	TRBV5-5	ASSPGGIGETQY
NA	TRBV5-1	ASTHGGASDEQF
NA	TRBV3-1/TRBV3-2	ASSLTVNYGYT
few	TRBV7-6	ASSTTSGLYNEQF
NA	TRBV2	ASSEESRNYGYT
NA	TRBV5-6	ASSLQGSGTGELF
NA	TRBV3-1/TRBV3-2	ASSQDRNTIY
NA	TRBV3-1/TRBV3-2	ASSQGLVAGGAYEQY
NA	TRBV5-8	ASSLTVTPNSGNTIY
NA	TRBV28	ASIPTQTDSNQPQH
NA	TRBV3-1/TRBV3-2	ASSRQGASDIQY
NA	TRBV20-1	SASRQGIWSNYGYT
NA	TRBV7-2	ASSWTGRSSYNSPLH
NA	TRBV5-1	ASSESGTPNEKLF
NA	TRBV15	ATSRDTAGFNQPQH
NA	TRBV6-5	ASSYQDRDGNTIY
once	TRBV27	ASSFLANQPQH
NA	TRBV11-2	ASSLFRGGADTQY
NA	TRBV11-2	ASSSDRHNEQF
few	TRBV3-1/TRBV3-2	ASSQDRATRIRELF
NA	TRBV5-4	ASSLEGQLNTGELF
NA	TRBV21-1	ASISEGSGQNYEQY
NA	TRBV25-1	ASSESPGQVVASYEQY
NA	TRBV6-5	ASTMSGDVYEQY
NA	TRBV3-1/TRBV3-2	ASSQQDRNTGELF
NA	TRBV5-1	ASSLQGITGELF
NA	TRBV10-3	AISETGTGGSSEQF
NA	TRBV6-2/TRBV6-3	ASSYSGGVRPQH
NA	TRBV6-5	ASSPSGGQETQY
NA	TRBV6-5	AGGQGASGANVLT
NA	TRBV29-1	SVEGGTDRPQETQY